Detailed here is one T cell receptor beta chain. Its antigen is unidentified. Per the germline V gene, CDR1 is MNHEY and CDR2 is SMNVEV (reference sequence). V was pared by 7 bases and J by 1 base, with 4 bases of the junction left unmatched. The CDR3 covers 14 residues. The sample comes from a study of T cell repertoires in cytomegalovirus infection. Across the whole study: As its CMV epitopes, the study selected recently identified HLA-C-restricted and well-studied HLA-B-restricted targets. Study-level results: HLA-C-restricted TCR beta clonotypes specific for CMV led the ex vivo response. Cumulated frequencies of public TCR beta families served to identify carriers of CMV plus the relevant HLA.

TCRdb re-called the reads with MiXCR, one entry per CDR3 protein. The sample consists of 700,000 to 950,000 distinct CDR3 sequences, approximately 29% of them appearing once. The chain couples TRBV27 to TRBJ2-1; the match to TRBD1 covers 7 bases. The TCR sequence derives from a human donor in good health (CMV status not recorded). Some clones in this sample may be carry-over from other donors' samples. The sample here was cultured CD8+ T cells from PBMCs, taken from culture after CMV antigen stimulation. Written as DNA, the CDR3 is TGTGCCAGCAAATACAGGGGTTCCTACAATGAGCAGTTCTTC. Encoded protein: CASKYRGSYNEQFF.